The rows below give T cell receptor beta chains drawn from one sample of a study of T cells after yellow fever vaccination. TCRdb independently ran MiXCR on the 5' RACE reads; one entry per CDR3 protein. The sample holds approximately 550,000 distinct CDR3 sequences; approximately 21% are singletons and the top ten take 14%. Sample: PBMCs, taken 15 days after the yellow fever booster vaccination. The source is a man under 40 who received the YFV17D yellow fever vaccine. The CDR3 runs from the conserved cysteine through the conserved F or W. Each record gives: J gene, V gene, D gene, clone size, CDR3 protein, CDR3 DNA. A D gene is named only where the DNA matches it firmly. Expanded clones are given a class, and other clones once, few, many or no size at all.

J: TRBJ1-2; V: TRBV2; D: .; size: .; CDR3: CASRDGYGYTF; DNA: TGTGCCAGCAGGGACGGATATGGCTACACCTTC
J: TRBJ2-5; V: TRBV21-1; D: .; size: once; CDR3: CASSKLRGQGLQETQYF; DNA: TGTGCCAGCAGCAAATTAAGGGGACAGGGGCTTCAAGAGACCCAGTACTTC
J: TRBJ2-5; V: TRBV18; D: .; size: .; CDR3: CASSRPGSEWETQYF; DNA: TGTGCCAGTTCACGTCCGGGGAGTGAGTGGGAGACCCAGTACTTC
J: TRBJ2-7; V: TRBV20-1; D: .; size: few; CDR3: CSARDQTTGYEQYF; DNA: TGCAGTGCTAGAGATCAGACCACCGGGTACGAGCAGTACTTC
J: TRBJ2-7; V: TRBV29-1; D: TRBD1; size: .; CDR3: CSVGRRDRVTYEQYF; DNA: TGCAGCGTTGGTAGGAGGGACAGGGTCACCTACGAGCAGTACTTC
J: TRBJ2-7; V: TRBV27; D: .; size: few; CDR3: CASSKGILNSYEQYF; DNA: TGTGCCAGCAGTAAGGGGATTCTTAACTCCTACGAGCAGTACTTC
J: TRBJ1-5; V: TRBV12-3/TRBV12-4; D: .; size: few; CDR3: CASSLVGGGGGNQPQHF; DNA: TGTGCCAGCAGTTTGGTAGGTGGCGGCGGGGGCAATCAGCCCCAGCATTTT
J: TRBJ2-5; V: TRBV27; D: .; size: .; CDR3: CASSLFTGTQETQYF; DNA: TGTGCCAGCAGTTTATTCACCGGGACCCAAGAGACCCAGTACTTC
J: TRBJ1-1; V: TRBV30; D: .; size: .; CDR3: CAWSVHLGLEAFF; DNA: TGTGCCTGGAGTGTCCACCTGGGCTTGGAAGCTTTCTTT
J: TRBJ2-7; V: TRBV20-1; D: .; size: many; CDR3: CSARDRKDYEQYF; DNA: TGCAGTGCTAGAGATCGGAAGGACTACGAGCAGTACTTC
J: TRBJ2-7; V: TRBV29-1; D: .; size: few; CDR3: CSVEATAGSYEQYF; DNA: TGCAGCGTTGAAGCTACGGCAGGATCCTACGAGCAGTACTTC
J: TRBJ2-1; V: TRBV20-1; D: .; size: few; CDR3: CSASATPYNEQFF; DNA: TGCAGTGCTAGTGCGACCCCCTACAATGAGCAGTTCTTC
J: TRBJ1-4; V: TRBV5-5; D: .; size: few; CDR3: CASSQTGTEDEKLFF; DNA: TGTGCCAGCAGCCAGACCGGGACGGAGGATGAAAAACTGTTTTTT
J: TRBJ2-6; V: TRBV11-1; D: TRBD2; size: .; CDR3: CASSSRTSGSALLSGANVLTF; DNA: TGTGCCAGCAGTTCCCGGACTAGCGGGAGCGCGCTCCTCTCTGGGGCCAACGTCCTGACTTTC
J: TRBJ2-4; V: TRBV7-6; D: TRBD1; size: few; CDR3: CASTGQGDNDGKNIQYF; DNA: TGTGCCAGCACCGGGCAGGGGGACAACGATGGCAAAAACATTCAGTACTTC
J: TRBJ2-7; V: TRBV30; D: .; size: .; CDR3: CASGISAWEQYF; DNA: TGTGCCTCCGGGATTAGCGCTTGGGAGCAGTACTTC
J: TRBJ1-5; V: TRBV28; D: .; size: few; CDR3: CATHRDANQPQHF; DNA: TGTGCCACCCACCGGGACGCCAATCAGCCCCAGCATTTT
J: TRBJ2-7; V: TRBV4-1; D: .; size: few; CDR3: CASSPRGGLSYEQYF; DNA: TGCGCCAGCAGCCCCCGGGGTGGCCTCTCCTACGAGCAGTACTTC
J: TRBJ2-1; V: TRBV19; D: TRBD2; size: few; CDR3: CASSMTSGRMRNEQFF; DNA: TGTGCCAGTAGTATGACTAGCGGGAGGATGAGGAATGAGCAGTTCTTC
J: TRBJ2-1; V: TRBV11-1; D: .; size: few; CDR3: CASKLPRGEQFF; DNA: TGTGCCAGCAAGCTCCCCAGGGGTGAGCAGTTCTTC
J: TRBJ2-5; V: TRBV27; D: .; size: .; CDR3: CASSLNGGTETQYF; DNA: TGTGCCAGCAGTTTAAATGGGGGCACGGAGACCCAGTACTTC
J: TRBJ2-7; V: TRBV10-3; D: .; size: few; CDR3: CAISVDGGEQYF; DNA: TGTGCCATCAGTGTCGATGGCGGAGAGCAGTACTTC
J: TRBJ2-5; V: TRBV11-2; D: .; size: few; CDR3: CASSFRQGGETQYF; DNA: TGTGCCAGCAGCTTTCGGCAGGGTGGGGAGACCCAGTACTTC
J: TRBJ2-7; V: TRBV6-5; D: .; size: .; CDR3: CASSYATAGEQYF; DNA: TGTGCCAGCAGTTACGCTACCGCGGGCGAGCAGTACTTC
J: TRBJ2-2; V: TRBV12-3/TRBV12-4; D: .; size: once; CDR3: CASRVSLPITGELFF; DNA: TGTGCCAGCAGGGTTAGCCTACCAATCACCGGGGAGCTGTTTTTT
J: TRBJ2-1; V: TRBV12-3/TRBV12-4; D: .; size: few; CDR3: CASWKSSYNEQFF; DNA: TGTGCCAGCTGGAAGAGCTCCTACAATGAGCAGTTCTTC
J: TRBJ2-7; V: TRBV5-5; D: TRBD2; size: .; CDR3: CASSVTSGGSYEQYF; DNA: TGTGCCAGCAGCGTGACTAGCGGGGGTTCCTACGAGCAGTACTTC
J: TRBJ2-1; V: TRBV7-2; D: TRBD2; size: .; CDR3: CASSLQRDPGEQFF; DNA: TGTGCCAGCAGTCTTCAGCGGGACCCGGGTGAGCAGTTCTTC
J: TRBJ1-2; V: TRBV19; D: .; size: .; CDR3: CASSIPQGSYGYTF; DNA: TGTGCCAGTAGTATCCCGCAGGGGTCCTATGGCTACACCTTC
J: TRBJ2-1; V: TRBV20-1; D: .; size: .; CDR3: CSASGSPYNEQFF; DNA: TGCAGTGCTAGTGGGAGCCCCTACAATGAGCAGTTCTTC
J: TRBJ2-3; V: TRBV19; D: .; size: few; CDR3: CASSPDVDTQYF; DNA: TGTGCCAGTAGTCCCGATGTAGATACGCAGTATTTT
J: TRBJ1-4; V: TRBV7-9; D: .; size: few; CDR3: CASSLRTVSTNEKLFF; DNA: TGTGCCAGCAGCCTCAGAACTGTTTCAACTAATGAAAAACTGTTTTTT
J: TRBJ2-2; V: TRBV14; D: TRBD1; size: .; CDR3: CASSQETGNWELFF; DNA: TGTGCCAGCAGCCAAGAGACAGGGAACTGGGAGCTGTTTTTT
J: TRBJ2-2; V: TRBV29-1; D: TRBD2; size: .; CDR3: CSVGLAGENTGELFF; DNA: TGCAGCGTTGGACTAGCGGGGGAAAACACCGGGGAGCTGTTTTTT
J: TRBJ2-3; V: TRBV29-1; D: .; size: few; CDR3: CSGLPGLGGDTQYF; DNA: TGCAGCGGACTACCGGGCCTAGGGGGGGATACGCAGTATTTT
J: TRBJ2-2; V: TRBV19; D: .; size: .; CDR3: CASSVLRSERTGELFF; DNA: TGTGCCAGTAGTGTCCTGAGGAGCGAACGCACCGGGGAGCTGTTTTTT
J: TRBJ2-5; V: TRBV7-2; D: TRBD2; size: .; CDR3: CASGSGAQETQYF; DNA: TGTGCCAGCGGTAGCGGGGCACAAGAGACCCAGTACTTC
J: TRBJ2-5; V: TRBV7-2; D: .; size: few; CDR3: CASSFRRQQETQYF; DNA: TGTGCCAGCAGCTTCCGGCGCCAGCAAGAGACCCAGTACTTC
J: TRBJ2-4; V: TRBV5-1; D: TRBD2; size: .; CDR3: CASSLVSSGSQIAKNIQYF; DNA: TGCGCCAGCAGCTTGGTTTCTAGCGGGAGTCAAATAGCCAAAAACATTCAGTACTTC
J: TRBJ2-5; V: TRBV7-2; D: TRBD2; size: .; CDR3: CASSLAGALADQETQYF; DNA: TGTGCCAGCAGCTTAGCGGGGGCACTAGCGGACCAAGAGACCCAGTACTTC
J: TRBJ1-2; V: TRBV15; D: .; size: few; CDR3: CATSSGTMGGYTF; DNA: TGTGCCACCAGCAGCGGGACAATGGGCGGCTACACCTTC